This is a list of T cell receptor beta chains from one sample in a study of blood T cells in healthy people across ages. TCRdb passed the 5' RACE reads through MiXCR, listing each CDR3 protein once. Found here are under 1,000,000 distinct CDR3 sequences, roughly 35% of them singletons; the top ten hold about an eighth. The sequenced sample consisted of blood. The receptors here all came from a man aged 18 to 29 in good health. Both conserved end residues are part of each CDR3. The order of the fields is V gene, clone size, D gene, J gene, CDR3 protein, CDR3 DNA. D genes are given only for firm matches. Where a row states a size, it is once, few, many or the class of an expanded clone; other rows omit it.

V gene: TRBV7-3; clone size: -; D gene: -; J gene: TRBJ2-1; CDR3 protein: CASSLNPPQLQGVYNEQFF; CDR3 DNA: TGTGCCAGCAGCTTAAACCCCCCCCAATTACAGGGAGTCTACAATGAGCAGTTCTTC
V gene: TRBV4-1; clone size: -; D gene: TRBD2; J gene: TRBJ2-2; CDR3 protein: CASSLATGRGDYTGELFF; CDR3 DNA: TGCGCCAGCAGCCTTGCCACTGGGCGGGGGGACTACACCGGGGAGCTGTTTTTT
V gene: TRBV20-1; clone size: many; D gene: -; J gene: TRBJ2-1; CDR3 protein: CSARDPGRQGTYNEQFF; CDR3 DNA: TGCAGTGCTAGAGATCCCGGACGACAAGGGACCTACAATGAGCAGTTCTTC
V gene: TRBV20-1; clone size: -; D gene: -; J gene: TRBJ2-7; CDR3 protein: CSAKRGRGSYEQYF; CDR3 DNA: TGCAGTGCCAAGAGGGGCAGAGGCTCCTACGAGCAGTACTTC
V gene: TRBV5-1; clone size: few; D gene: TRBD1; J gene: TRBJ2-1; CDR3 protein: CASSLGAGGIYNEQFF; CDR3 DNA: TGCGCCAGCAGCTTGGGGGCAGGGGGCATCTACAATGAGCAGTTCTTC
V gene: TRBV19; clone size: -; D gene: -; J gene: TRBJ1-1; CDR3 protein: CASSIGEGTVFF; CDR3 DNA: TGTGCCAGTAGTATAGGAGAAGGGACGGTTTTCTTT
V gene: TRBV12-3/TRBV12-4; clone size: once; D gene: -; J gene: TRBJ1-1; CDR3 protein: CASSWAPGGSFF; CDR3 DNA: TGTGCCAGCAGTTGGGCCCCCGGCGGGTCTTTCTTT
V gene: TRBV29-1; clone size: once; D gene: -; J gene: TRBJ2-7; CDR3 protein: CSVGEDELYF; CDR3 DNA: TGCAGCGTTGGGGAGGACGAGCTGTACTTC
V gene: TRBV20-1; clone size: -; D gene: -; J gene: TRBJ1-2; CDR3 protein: CSAGRAPAGYGYTF; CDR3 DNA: TGCAGTGCTGGAAGGGCGCCCGCGGGCTATGGCTACACCTTC
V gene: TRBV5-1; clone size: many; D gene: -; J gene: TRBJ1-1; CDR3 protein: CASSWGQNTEAFF; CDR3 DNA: TGTGCCAGCAGCTGGGGACAGAACACTGAAGCTTTCTTT
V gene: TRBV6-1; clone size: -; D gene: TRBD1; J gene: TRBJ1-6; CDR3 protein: CASSGSIPDRGDSPLHF; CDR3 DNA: TGTGCCAGCAGTGGTTCCATCCCCGACAGGGGTGATTCACCCCTCCACTTT
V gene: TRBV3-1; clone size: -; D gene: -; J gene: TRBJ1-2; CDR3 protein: CASSQVPRHYGYTF; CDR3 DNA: TGTGCCAGCAGCCAAGTTCCACGGCACTATGGCTACACCTTC
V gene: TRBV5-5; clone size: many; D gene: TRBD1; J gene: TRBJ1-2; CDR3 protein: CASSLGTGGSYGYTF; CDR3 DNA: TGTGCCAGCAGCTTAGGGACAGGGGGCAGCTATGGCTACACCTTC
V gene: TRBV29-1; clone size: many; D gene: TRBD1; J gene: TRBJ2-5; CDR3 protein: CSVLRDREETQYF; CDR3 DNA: TGCAGCGTGCTCCGGGACAGGGAAGAGACCCAGTACTTC
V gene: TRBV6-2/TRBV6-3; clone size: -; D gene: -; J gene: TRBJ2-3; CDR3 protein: CASSIDSQDTQYF; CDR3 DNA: TGTGCCAGCAGTATTGATAGTCAAGATACGCAGTATTTT
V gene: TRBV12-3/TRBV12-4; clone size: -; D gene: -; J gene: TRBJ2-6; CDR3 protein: CVSIPSGRVVSGANVLTF; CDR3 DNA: TGTGTCAGCATCCCAAGTGGCAGGGTTGTCTCTGGGGCCAACGTCCTGACTTTC
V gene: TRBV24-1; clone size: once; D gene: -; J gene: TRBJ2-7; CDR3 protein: CATSDPKFYNEQYF; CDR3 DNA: TGTGCCACCAGTGACCCCAAGTTCTACAATGAGCAGTACTTC
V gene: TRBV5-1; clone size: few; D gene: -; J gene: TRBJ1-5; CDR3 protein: CASSLAGLRGQPQHF; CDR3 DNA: TGCGCCAGCAGCTTGGCGGGCCTCCGAGGGCAGCCCCAGCATTTT
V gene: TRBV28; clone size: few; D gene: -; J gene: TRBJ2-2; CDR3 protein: CASSQRTENTGELFF; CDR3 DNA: TGTGCCAGCAGTCAAAGGACAGAGAACACCGGGGAGCTGTTTTTT
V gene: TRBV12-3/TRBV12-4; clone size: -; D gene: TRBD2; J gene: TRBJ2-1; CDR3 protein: CASSTGTLTGGSYNEQFF; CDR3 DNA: TGTGCCAGCAGTACCGGAACTCTAACGGGGGGCTCCTACAATGAGCAGTTCTTC
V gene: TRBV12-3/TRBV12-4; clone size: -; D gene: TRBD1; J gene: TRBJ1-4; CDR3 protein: CASSPRDRGQSEKLFF; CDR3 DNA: TGTGCCAGCAGCCCCCGGGACAGGGGGCAGAGTGAAAAACTGTTTTTT
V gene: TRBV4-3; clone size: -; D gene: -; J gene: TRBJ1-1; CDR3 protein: CASSQERQMNTEAFF; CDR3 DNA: TGCGCCAGCAGCCAAGAAAGGCAGATGAACACTGAAGCTTTCTTT
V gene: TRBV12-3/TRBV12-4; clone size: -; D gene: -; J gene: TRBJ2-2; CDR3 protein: CASRGWGMYTGELFF; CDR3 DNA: TGTGCCAGCAGGGGCTGGGGGATGTACACCGGGGAGCTGTTTTTT
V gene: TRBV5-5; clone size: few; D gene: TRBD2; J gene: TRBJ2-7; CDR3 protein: CASSTRLAGGYEQYF; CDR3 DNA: TGTGCCAGCAGCACCCGACTAGCGGGAGGCTACGAGCAGTACTTC
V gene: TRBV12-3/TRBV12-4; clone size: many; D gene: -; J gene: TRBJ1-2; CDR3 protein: CASSLAGFGYGYTF; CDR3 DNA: TGTGCCAGCAGTTTGGCAGGTTTTGGGTATGGCTACACCTTC
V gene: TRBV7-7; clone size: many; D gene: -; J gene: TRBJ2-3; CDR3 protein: CASSLGRLNTDTQYF; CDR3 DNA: TGTGCTAGCAGCTTAGGAAGGCTAAACACAGATACGCAGTATTTT
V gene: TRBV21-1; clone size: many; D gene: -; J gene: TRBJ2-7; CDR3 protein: CASIPGTESYEQYF; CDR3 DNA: TGTGCCAGCATCCCCGGGACAGAATCCTACGAGCAGTACTTC
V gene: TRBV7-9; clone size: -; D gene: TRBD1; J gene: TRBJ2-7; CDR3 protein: CASSLATGPLYEQYF; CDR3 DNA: TGTGCCAGCAGCTTAGCGACAGGGCCGCTCTACGAGCAGTACTTC
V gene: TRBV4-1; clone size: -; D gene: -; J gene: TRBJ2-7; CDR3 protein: CASSQAGFSYEQYF; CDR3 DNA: TGCGCCAGCAGCCAAGCTGGGTTCTCCTACGAGCAGTACTTC
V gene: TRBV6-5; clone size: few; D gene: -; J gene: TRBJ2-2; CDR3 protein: CASSYQGGELFF; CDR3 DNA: TGTGCCAGCAGTTACCAGGGCGGGGAGCTGTTTTTT
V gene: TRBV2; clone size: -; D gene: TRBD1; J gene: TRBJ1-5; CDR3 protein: CASRREGTVNQPQHF; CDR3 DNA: TGTGCCAGCAGGCGGGAGGGGACAGTCAATCAGCCCCAGCATTTT
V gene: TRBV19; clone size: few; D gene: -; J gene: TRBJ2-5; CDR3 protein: CASSRRGRRQETQYF; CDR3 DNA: TGTGCCAGTAGTCGCAGGGGCAGGCGCCAAGAGACCCAGTACTTC
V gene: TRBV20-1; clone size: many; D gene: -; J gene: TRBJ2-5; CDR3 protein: CSARIETQYF; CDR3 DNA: TGCAGTGCTAGAATCGAGACCCAGTACTTC
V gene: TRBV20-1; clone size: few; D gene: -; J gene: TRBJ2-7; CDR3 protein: CSASVKGSYEQYF; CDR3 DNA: TGCAGTGCTAGTGTGAAGGGGTCCTACGAGCAGTACTTC
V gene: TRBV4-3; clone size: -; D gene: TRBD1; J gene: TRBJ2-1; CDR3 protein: CASSHSGTETQFF; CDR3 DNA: TGCGCCAGCAGCCACTCAGGGACAGAGACCCAGTTCTTC
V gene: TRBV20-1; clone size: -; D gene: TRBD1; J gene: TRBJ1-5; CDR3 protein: CSAIEGTGFNQPQHF; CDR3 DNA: TGCAGTGCTATAGAGGGGACAGGGTTTAATCAGCCCCAGCATTTT
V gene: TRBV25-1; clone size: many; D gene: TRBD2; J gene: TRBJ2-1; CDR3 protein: CASSVSGGTSYNEQFF; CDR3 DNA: TGTGCCAGCAGTGTCAGCGGGGGAACCTCCTACAATGAGCAGTTCTTC
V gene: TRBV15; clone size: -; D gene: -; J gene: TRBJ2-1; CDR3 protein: CATSRAGSLEQFF; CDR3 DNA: TGTGCCACCAGCAGAGCTGGTTCCCTTGAGCAGTTCTTC
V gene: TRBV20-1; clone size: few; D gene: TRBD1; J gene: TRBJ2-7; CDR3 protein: CSARDPMGQVYEQYF; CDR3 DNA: TGCAGTGCTAGAGATCCCATGGGACAGGTCTACGAGCAGTACTTC
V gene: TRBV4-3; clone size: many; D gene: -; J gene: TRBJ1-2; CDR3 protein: CASSQDPAGEGFLYGYTF; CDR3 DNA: TGCGCCAGCAGCCAAGATCCGGCAGGGGAAGGGTTCCTCTATGGCTACACCTTC
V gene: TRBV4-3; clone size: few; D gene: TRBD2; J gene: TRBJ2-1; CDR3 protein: CASSQDSGGHYNEQFF; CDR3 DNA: TGCGCCAGCAGCCAAGATAGCGGGGGACACTACAATGAGCAGTTCTTC
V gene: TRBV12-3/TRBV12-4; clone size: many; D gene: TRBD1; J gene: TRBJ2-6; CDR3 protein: CASRLGQGLGANVLTF; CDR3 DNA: TGTGCCAGCAGACTTGGACAGGGGCTTGGGGCCAACGTCCTGACTTTC
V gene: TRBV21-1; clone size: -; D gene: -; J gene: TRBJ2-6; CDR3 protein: CASRGPTSPSGANVLTF; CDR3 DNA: TGTGCCAGCAGGGGACCAACTTCCCCCTCTGGGGCCAACGTCCTGACTTTC
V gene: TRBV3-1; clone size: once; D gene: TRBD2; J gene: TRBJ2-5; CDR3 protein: CASSRISGGPQETQYF; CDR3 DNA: TGTGCCAGCAGCCGGATTAGCGGGGGACCCCAAGAGACCCAGTACTTC
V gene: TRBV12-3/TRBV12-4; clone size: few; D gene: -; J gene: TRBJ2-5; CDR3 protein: CASSFAGSGTQYF; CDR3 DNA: TGTGCCAGCAGTTTTGCCGGCTCCGGGACCCAGTACTTC
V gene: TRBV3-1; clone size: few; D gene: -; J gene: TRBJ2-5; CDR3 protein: CASRPPGLKETQYF; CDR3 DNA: TGTGCCAGCAGACCGCCGGGACTGAAAGAGACCCAGTACTTC
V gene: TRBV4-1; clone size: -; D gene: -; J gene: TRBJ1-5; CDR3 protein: CASRTGQTDSNDQPQHF; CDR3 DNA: TGCGCCAGCAGGACCGGACAGACTGATAGCAATGATCAGCCCCAGCATTTT